This TCR beta chain emerged from a study of cytotoxic CD8 clonotypes in ibrutinib-treated CLL. Study-level background: Enrolment comprised over ten relapsed/refractory and roughly 15 treatment-naive patients; under 18 were IGHV unmutated. General study results and limits: Private clonotypes, not public ones, expanded at ibrutinib response.

The V gene's germline CDR1 is GTSNPN and CDR2 SVGIG (reference sequence). The CDR3 is 13 amino acids. V gave up 7 bases and J gave up 4 bases; unmatched junction bases: 5. Extraction of 1.5 to 2.5 micrograms of genomic DNA from cryopreserved PBMCs supplied material for TCR beta libraries. Deep sequencing aimed at 1 in 200,000 to 1 in 1 million T cells' resolution. Clones were sequenced by immunoSEQ multiplex PCR, and TCRdb holds only the in-frame ones, with some missing. The data hold about 160,000 clones, with 81% observed a single time. In the case of this clone: Its target is unknown.

This TCR derives from a human donor with chronic lymphocytic leukemia. This chain connects TRBV30 to TRBJ2-2; TRBD2 agrees at 8 bases. The sequences come from PBMCs, collected after 12 months of ibrutinib treatment. The CDR3 loop reads CAFPGGGTGELFF. As DNA, the CDR3 is TGTGCCTTCCCGGGGGGGGGCACCGGGGAGCTGTTTTTT. The whole variable domain, filled in from reference TRBV30 and TRBJ2-2, reads SQTIHQWPATLVQPVGSPLSLECTVEGTSNPNLYWYRQAAGRGLQLLFYSVGIGQISSEVPQNLSASRPQDRQFILSSKKLLLSDSGFYLCAFPGGGTGELFFGEGSRLTVL.